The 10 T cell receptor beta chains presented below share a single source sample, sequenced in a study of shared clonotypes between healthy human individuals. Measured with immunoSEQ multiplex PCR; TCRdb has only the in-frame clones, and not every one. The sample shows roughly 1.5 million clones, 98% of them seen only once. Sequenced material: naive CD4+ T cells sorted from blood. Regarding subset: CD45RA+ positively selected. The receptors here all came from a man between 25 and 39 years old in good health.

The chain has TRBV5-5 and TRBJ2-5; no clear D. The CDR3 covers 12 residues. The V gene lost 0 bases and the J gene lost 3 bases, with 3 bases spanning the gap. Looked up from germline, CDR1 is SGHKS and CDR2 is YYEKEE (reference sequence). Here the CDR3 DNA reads TGTGCCAGCAGCTTGGCCAAAGAGACCCAGTACTTC. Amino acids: CASSLAKETQYF.

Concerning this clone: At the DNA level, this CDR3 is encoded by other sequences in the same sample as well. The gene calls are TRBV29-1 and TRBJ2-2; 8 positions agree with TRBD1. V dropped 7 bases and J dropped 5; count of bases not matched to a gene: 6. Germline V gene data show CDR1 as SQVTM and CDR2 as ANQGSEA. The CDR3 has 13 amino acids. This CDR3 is CSAGTGGTGELFF. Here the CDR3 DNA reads TGCAGCGCTGGGACAGGTGGGACCGGGGAGCTGTTTTTT.

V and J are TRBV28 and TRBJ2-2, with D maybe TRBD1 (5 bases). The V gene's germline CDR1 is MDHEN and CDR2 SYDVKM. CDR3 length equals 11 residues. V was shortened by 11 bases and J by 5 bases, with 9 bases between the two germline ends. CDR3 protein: CAVQGTGELFF. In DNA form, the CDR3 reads TGTGCCGTTCAGGGTACCGGGGAGCTGTTTTTT.

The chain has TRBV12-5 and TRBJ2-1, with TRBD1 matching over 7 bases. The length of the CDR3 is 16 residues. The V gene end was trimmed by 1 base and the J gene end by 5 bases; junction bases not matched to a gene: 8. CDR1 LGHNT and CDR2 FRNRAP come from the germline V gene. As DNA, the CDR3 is TGTGCTAGTGGTTTGGCCGCCGGGACAGCTCACAATGAGCAGTTCTTC. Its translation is CASGLAAGTAHNEQFF.

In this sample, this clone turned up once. CDR3 DNA: TGTGCCAGCTCACCACCAGCGAGCCGAGATACGCAGTATTTT. It specifies CASSPPASRDTQYF. This chain uses TRBV18 with TRBJ2-3; D unresolved. CDR3 length equals 14 residues. Germline CDR1 is KGHSH and CDR2 is LQKENI. Trimming pared 0 bases from V and 5 bases from J, leaving 9 bases between. The whole variable domain, remainder taken from reference TRBV18 and TRBJ2-3, is NAGVMQNPRHLVRRRGQEARLRCSPMKGHSHVYWYRQLPEEGLKFMVYLQKENIIDESGMPKERFSAEFPKEGPSILRIQQVVRGDSAAYFCASSPPASRDTQYFGPGTRLTVL.

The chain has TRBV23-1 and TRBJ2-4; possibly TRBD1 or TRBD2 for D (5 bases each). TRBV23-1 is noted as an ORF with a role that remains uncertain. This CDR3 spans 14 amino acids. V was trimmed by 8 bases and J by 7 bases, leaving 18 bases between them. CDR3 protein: CASGTRRVLNIQYF. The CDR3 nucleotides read TGCGCCAGCGGGACCCGCAGGGTTTTGAACATTCAGTACTTC.

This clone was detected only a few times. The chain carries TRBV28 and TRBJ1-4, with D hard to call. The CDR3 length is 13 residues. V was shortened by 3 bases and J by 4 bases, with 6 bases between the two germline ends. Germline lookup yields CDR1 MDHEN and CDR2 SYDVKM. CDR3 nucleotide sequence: TGTGCCAGCAGTTTGTCCGATAATGAAAAACTGTTTTTT. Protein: CASSLSDNEKLFF.

CDR3 sequence: CAIRMDTPSKGYTF. DNA of the CDR3: TGTGCCATCAGGATGGACACACCGTCTAAGGGCTACACCTTC. The chain couples TRBV10-3 to TRBJ1-2; D is possibly TRBD1 (5 bases). The CDR3 loop spans 14 amino acids. Trimming shortened V by 6 bases and J by 8 bases, and 19 bases separated the two germline ends. Per germline, CDR1 ENHRY and CDR2 SYGVKD.

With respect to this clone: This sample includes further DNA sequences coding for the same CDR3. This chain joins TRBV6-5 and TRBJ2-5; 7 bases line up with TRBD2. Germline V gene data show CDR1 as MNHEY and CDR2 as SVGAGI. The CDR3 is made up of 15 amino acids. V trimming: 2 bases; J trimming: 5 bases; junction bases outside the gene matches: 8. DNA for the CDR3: TGTGCCAGCAGTTACGGTCCAGGGCGGGGGGAGACCCAGTACTTC. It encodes CASSYGPGRGETQYF.

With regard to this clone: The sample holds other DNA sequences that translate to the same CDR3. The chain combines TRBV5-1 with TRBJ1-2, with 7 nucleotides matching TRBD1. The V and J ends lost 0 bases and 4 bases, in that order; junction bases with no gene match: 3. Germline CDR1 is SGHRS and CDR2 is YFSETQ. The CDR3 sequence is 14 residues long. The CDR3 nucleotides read TGCGCCAGCAGCTTGGGTACAGGGGTCTATGGCTACACCTTC. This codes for CASSLGTGVYGYTF.